Reported below is one T cell receptor (beta chain). When replicate PCRs were run on sorted subsets, they used about 220 ng DNA, some 30,000 T cell genomes. The data were produced by immunoSEQ multiplex PCR, yet TCRdb's version contains in-frame clones alone and is incomplete. The profile shows roughly 1,000,000 clones, 75% to 85% of them singletons. This entry comes from a study of shared clonotypes between healthy human individuals. The CDR3 is 16 residues long. Germline CDR1 is MDHEN and CDR2 is SYDVKM. V lost 7 bases, J lost 4 bases, and 12 bases stayed unmatched. This sequence was found in a man between 18 and 29 years old in good health. Some clones in this sample may be carry-over from other donors' samples. This chain joins TRBV28 and TRBJ2-7; 11 bases map to TRBD2. The sample taken for sequencing was memory CD4+ T cells from PBMCs. Specified subset: CD45RA-negative fraction. The CDR3, as DNA: TGTGCCAGCACCCTAGATCGGCTAGCGGGAGGATACGAGCAGTACTTC. Protein product: CASTLDRLAGGYEQYF.